This T cell receptor (beta chain) was sequenced in a study of blood T cell repertoires in COVID-19. The germline CDR1 and CDR2 sequences are SEHNR and FQNEAQ (reference sequence). The CDR3 runs 14 residues. Unmatched junction bases numbered 7, after V lost 5 bases and J lost 9 bases. Measured with immunoSEQ multiplex PCR; TCRdb has only the in-frame clones, and not every one. The table records some 330,000 clones, roughly 91% of them present only once. Sequencing was done on a sample of peripheral blood. The rearrangement uses TRBV7-9 and TRBJ1-6; 7 nucleotides agree with TRBD1. The clonotype was recovered from a woman in her 30s with COVID-19, enrolled during active disease. The CDR3 loop reads CASSGTGEFSPLHF. In nucleotides, the CDR3 is TGTGCCAGCAGCGGTACAGGGGAATTTTCACCCCTCCACTTT.